This T cell receptor (beta chain) stems from a study of blood T cell repertoires in COVID-19. Across the whole study: Nucleic acid was either cDNA or gDNA, and it came from T cells, B-cell-depleted T cells, or PBMCs.

As concerns this clone: At one end, the junction sequence differs from germline, possibly due to a read error.

Per the authors' pipeline: Researchers report that nucleated cell counts were estimated from reference gene primer amplification. This table comes from immunoSEQ multiplex PCR, and its TCRdb copy is limited to in-frame clones, with some not included. V, J and clone size derive from that table, while D and trimming were established from the DNA sequence. The table has 150,000 to 200,000 clones, roughly 87% seen once. The CDR3 is 15 amino acids. CDR1 is SGHRS, CDR2 YFSETQ, per germline. The receptor was isolated from a woman aged 65 to 85 with COVID-19, enrolled during active disease. The chain recombines TRBV5-1 with TRBJ2-7; 9 nucleotides align to TRBD1. Sequences were obtained from peripheral blood. The CDR3 is CASTLGGQGTYEQYF. Here the CDR3 DNA reads TGCGCCAGCACCTTGGGGGGACAGGGTACCTACGAGCAGTACTTC.